These 27 T cell receptor beta chains were all obtained from the same sample, sequenced in a study of blood T cell repertoires in COVID-19 (dated by TCRdb to the early 2020s). The library was generated by the immunoSEQ multiplex PCR assay. What TCRdb holds here is the immuneACCESS table cut down to in-frame rearrangements. Part of the clones is not present; checked against another copy, under half of the missing clones reflect an unresolved V gene, and the others are unexplained. Across this sample there are approximately 200,000 clones, with approximately 90% seen only once. The ten largest make up approximately 2.3% of the sample. The sample consisted of peripheral blood. The receptors shown here come from a man aged 65-85 years with active or convalescent COVID-19.

This chain joins TRBV6-5 and TRBJ2-1; no reliable D call. Trimming shortened V by 6 bases and J by 0 bases, and 12 bases separated the two germline ends. The germline V gene has CDR1 MNHEY and CDR2 SVGAGI. This CDR3 spans 15 amino acids. The CDR3 loop is CASRLTPISYNEQFF. The CDR3 nucleotides read TGTGCCAGCAGACTAACTCCTATCTCCTACAATGAGCAGTTCTTC.

This sequence joins TRBV7-9 and TRBJ1-5; D may be TRBD1 (5 bases). V was cut by 6 bases and J by 4 bases, with 7 bases left in between. From germline, CDR1 is SEHNR and CDR2 FQNEAQ (reference sequence). This CDR3 spans 12 amino acids. The CDR3 is CASRRGNQPQHF. CDR3 in DNA: TGTGCCAGCAGAAGGGGTAATCAGCCCCAGCATTTT. Full variable domain (outside the CDR3, taken from reference TRBV7-9 and TRBJ1-5): DTGVSQNPRHKITKRGQNVTFRCDPISEHNRLYWYRQTLGQGPEFLTYFQNEAQLEKSRLLSDRFSAERPKGSFSTLEIQRTEQGDSAMYLCASRRGNQPQHFGDGTRLSIL.

The genes are TRBV10-3 and TRBJ1-5; 8 bases align to TRBD1. The junction had 8 bases not matched to a gene; V was cut back by 6 bases and J by 7 bases. The CDR3 extends over 14 amino acids. In germline, CDR1 is ENHRY, CDR2 SYGVKD. The DNA of the CDR3 is TGTGCCATCAGCCAGACAGGGGCAGGGCAGCCCCAGCATTTT. This translates into CAISQTGAGQPQHF.

This chain connects TRBV18 to TRBJ1-1; D not resolved. CDR3 length equals 15 residues. Germline CDR1 and CDR2: KGHSH and LQKENI. With 4 bases removed from V and 1 base from J, the gap between germline ends came to 13 bases. In DNA, the CDR3 is TGTGCCAGCTCACTGAGCCCAGGTAGGAACACTGAAGCTTTCTTT. It yields the protein CASSLSPGRNTEAFF.

V gene TRBV29-1 combines with J gene TRBJ2-2, with TRBD1 identical over 10 bases. The CDR3 length is 13 residues. After removal of 7 bases from V and 5 bases from J, the junction contained 4 bases not matched to a gene. Per the germline V gene, CDR1 is SQVTM and CDR2 is ANQGSEA. As DNA, the CDR3 is TGCAGCGGCAGGACAGGGGGAACCGGGGAGCTGTTTTTT. Translation: CSGRTGGTGELFF.

The DNA for the CDR3 is TGTGCCAGCAGCCAGGAAGGGACTAGCGGGGGGCGAACCTACGAGCAGTACTTC. This codes for CASSQEGTSGGRTYEQYF. V and J are TRBV3-1 (or the pseudogene TRBV3-2) and TRBJ2-7; 15 nucleotides agree with TRBD2. Germline values: CDR1 LGHDT, CDR2 YNNKEL (reference sequence). The CDR3 runs 18 residues. Losses at the gene ends were 3 bases for V and 2 bases for J; bases not matched to a gene: 8.

CDR3 nucleotides: TGTGCCAGCAACCACGACAGGGTAAAACACGAGCAGTACTTC. Its translation is CASNHDRVKHEQYF. This chain connects TRBV6-6 to TRBJ2-7, with 7 bases identical to TRBD1. The CDR3 is 14 amino acids. Germline trimming cut 7 bases from V and 5 bases from J; bases unmatched to any gene: 11. Germline CDR1 reads MNHNY; CDR2 reads SVGAGI (reference sequence).

The chain combines TRBV10-1 with TRBJ2-5; TRBD2 agrees at 11 bases. V was clipped by 0 bases and J by 4 bases; unmatched bases: 1. Germline assignment: CDR1 WNHNN and CDR2 SYGVQD (reference sequence). The CDR3 is 15 amino acids. Here the CDR3 reads CASSESTSGAETQYF. The DNA of the CDR3 is TGCGCCAGCAGTGAGTCGACTAGCGGGGCAGAGACCCAGTACTTC.

The chain's CDR3 is CASSPRGREEEQYF. The CDR3 DNA sequence: TGTGCCAGCAGCCCCCGGGGCAGGGAGGAAGAGCAGTACTTC. The chain combines TRBV7-4 with TRBJ2-7, with D maybe TRBD2 (6 bases). This CDR3 contains 14 residues. Between the trimmed V and J ends, which lost 5 bases and 7 bases, there was a span of 18 bases. The germline CDR1 and CDR2 sequences are SGHVT and SQSDAQ.

This chain joins TRBV7-6 and TRBJ1-2, with TRBD1 matching over 8 bases. The germline gives CDR1 SGHVS, CDR2 FNYEAQ. CDR3 length equals 15 residues. V shed 1 base and J 8 bases; nucleotides not matched to a gene: 9. CDR3: CASSLDLGQGVGYTF. The CDR3 region has the DNA TGTGCCAGCAGCTTAGATCTTGGACAGGGTGTCGGCTACACCTTC.

The V gene is TRBV11-2, the J gene TRBJ2-2, with TRBD2 identical over 14 bases. The germline CDR1 and CDR2 sequences are SGHAT and FQNNGV. CDR3 length equals 16 residues. V was pared by 5 bases and J by 8 bases, with 7 bases of the junction left unmatched. In DNA, the CDR3 is TGTGCCAGCAGCCAAGGGACTAGCGGGAGTGCAGGGGAGCTGTTTTTT. This translates into CASSQGTSGSAGELFF.

The rearrangement uses TRBV10-3 and TRBJ2-2, with D perhaps matching TRBD1 (6 bases). Trimming stripped 2 bases from V and 8 bases from J, with 15 bases between. The germline V gene has CDR1 ENHRY and CDR2 SYGVKD. There are 15 residues in the CDR3. The CDR3 DNA reads as TGTGCCATCAGTGAGCGGGACAAAGGATCGGGGGAGCTGTTTTTT. Translated, it gives CAISERDKGSGELFF.

This clone was found once. V gene TRBV6-6 combines with J gene TRBJ1-2; D possibly corresponds to TRBD1 (5 bases). Between the trimmed V and J ends, which lost 6 bases and 6 bases, there was a span of 20 bases. The CDR3 is 15 amino acids. CDR1 MNHNY and CDR2 SVGAGI come from the germline V gene (reference sequence). CDR3: CASSLGVSGLHGYTF. CDR3 DNA: TGTGCCAGCAGCCTCGGCGTCTCGGGACTCCATGGCTACACCTTC.

This sequence joins TRBV5-4 and TRBJ2-5, with D perhaps matching TRBD1 (5 bases). The V end was cut by 5 bases, the J end by 5 bases, with 16 bases between. The CDR3 is 14 residues long. Germline assignment: CDR1 SGHNT and CDR2 YYREEE (reference sequence). The chain's CDR3 is CASSPRAPGETQYF. CDR3 DNA: TGTGCCAGCAGTCCCCGGGCCCCAGGGGAGACCCAGTACTTC.

The chain employs TRBV2 and TRBJ1-2; 7 bases align to TRBD1. Germline CDR1 and CDR2: SNHLY and FYNNEI. After removal of 4 bases from V and 4 bases from J, the junction contained 3 bases not matched to a gene. The CDR3 consists of 13 residues. This chain's CDR3 is CASSVRGSYGYTF. The CDR3 DNA follows: TGTGCCAGCAGTGTCAGGGGGAGCTATGGCTACACCTTC.

The J gene is TRBJ2-5, the V gene TRBV28; 10 bases are shared with TRBD2. After removal of 4 bases from V and 0 bases from J, the junction contained 5 bases not matched to a gene. Germline V gene sequence: CDR1 MDHEN, CDR2 SYDVKM. CDR3 size: 16 residues. The CDR3 reads CASSSGLAAYQETQYF. As DNA, the CDR3 is TGTGCCAGCAGTTCTGGACTAGCGGCCTACCAAGAGACCCAGTACTTC. Complete variable domain (other parts from reference TRBV28 and TRBJ2-5): DVKVTQSSRYLVKRTGEKVFLECVQDMDHENMFWYRQDPGLGLRLIYFSYDVKMKEKGDIPEGYSVSREKKERFSLILESASTNQTSMYLCASSSGLAAYQETQYFGPGTRLLVL.

V usage is TRBV30 and J usage is TRBJ1-4; unclear D gene. The CDR3 covers 16 residues. In germline, CDR1 is GTSNPN, CDR2 SVGIG (reference sequence). Trimming cost V 0 bases and J 0 bases, with 11 bases left between them. CDR3 region: CAWSVREYATNEKLFF. Written as DNA, the CDR3 is TGTGCCTGGAGTGTACGGGAATATGCAACTAATGAAAAACTGTTTTTT.

Turning to this clone: Different DNA sequences within this sample yield the same CDR3. V and J are TRBV6-2 or TRBV6-3 and TRBJ1-5, with TRBD1 identical over 8 bases. V gave up 2 bases and J gave up 7 bases; unmatched junction bases: 4. CDR3 size: 14 residues. Germline V gives CDR1 MNHEY, CDR2 SVGEGT. CDR3 residues: CASSYAGGGQPQHF. In nucleotides, the CDR3 is TGTGCCAGCAGTTACGCAGGGGGCGGGCAGCCCCAGCATTTT.

The chain has TRBV12-5 and TRBJ1-5, with D unresolved. V lost 3 bases, J lost 9 bases, and 9 bases lay in between. The germline gives CDR1 LGHNT, CDR2 FRNRAP. CDR3 length equals 12 residues. CDR3 coding DNA: TGTGCTAGTGGTTTTTTTCTCGGGCCCCAGCATTTT. This codes for CASGFFLGPQHF.

There are a few counts of this clone. This chain joins TRBV14 and TRBJ2-7; 10 bases are a match to TRBD2. Per germline, CDR1 SGHDN and CDR2 FVKESK. This CDR3 region has 15 residues. Unmatched junction bases numbered 6, after V lost 1 base and J lost 6 bases. CDR3 region: CASSQAGLASGEQYF. DNA of the CDR3: TGTGCCAGCAGCCAAGCGGGACTAGCGTCGGGCGAGCAGTACTTC.

This clone has a handful of counts. As DNA, the CDR3 is TGTGCCAGCAGCCAAGAACAGATGAACACTGAAGCTTTCTTT. This encodes CASSQEQMNTEAFF. V is TRBV3-1 (or the pseudogene TRBV3-2) and J is TRBJ1-1; D not resolved. The CDR3 consists of 14 residues. V lost 0 bases to trimming and J lost 0 bases, with 5 bases between them. CDR1 and CDR2 (germline): LGHDT, YNNKEL (reference sequence).

CDR3 amino acids: CASSLTGQSSYNEQFF. Written as DNA, the CDR3 is TGTGCCAGCAGCTTAACAGGGCAGAGCTCCTACAATGAGCAGTTCTTC. The gene calls are TRBV7-2 and TRBJ2-1; D is possibly TRBD1 (6 bases). The CDR3 is made up of 16 amino acids. CDR1 is SGHTA, CDR2 FQGNSA, per germline. V was pared by 2 bases and J by 0 bases, with 11 bases between. The full variable domain, its missing parts supplied by reference TRBV7-2 and TRBJ2-1, is GAGVSQSPSNKVTEKGKDVELRCDPISGHTALYWYRQSLGQGLEFLIYFQGNSAPDKSGLPSDRFSAERTGGSVSTLTIQRTQQEDSAVYLCASSLTGQSSYNEQFFGPGTRLTVL.

V usage is TRBV3-1 (or the pseudogene TRBV3-2) and J usage is TRBJ1-5; TRBD1 is a possible D gene (6 bases). CDR3 length: 18 residues. Trimming pared 0 bases from V and 4 bases from J, leaving 19 bases between. The germline V gene encodes CDR1 LGHDT and CDR2 YNNKEL (reference sequence). CDR3 in DNA: TGTGCCAGCAGCCAAGATATGTGTTCTCGGGACAATAATCAGCCCCAGCATTTT. Amino acid sequence: CASSQDMCSRDNNQPQHF.

The chain has TRBV5-4 and TRBJ2-5; 8 bases align to TRBD1. This CDR3 is 14 amino acids long. CDR1 and CDR2 (germline): SGHNT, YYREEE (reference sequence). V dropped 2 bases and J dropped 4; count of bases not matched to a gene: 4. Here the CDR3 DNA reads TGTGCCAGCAGCTTAACAGGGGGTTTAGAGACCCAGTACTTC. It is translated as CASSLTGGLETQYF.

The chain is built from TRBV4-3 and TRBJ2-1, with TRBD2 identical over 13 bases. V dropped 0 bases and J dropped 6; count of bases not matched to a gene: 2. Germline CDR1 is LGHNA and CDR2 is YSLEER. The CDR3 has 16 amino acids. The CDR3 sequence is CASSQETSGRSNEQFF. The CDR3, as DNA: TGCGCCAGCAGCCAAGAGACTAGCGGGAGGAGCAATGAGCAGTTCTTC.

The gene calls are TRBV19 and TRBJ2-7; D is perhaps TRBD2 (5 bases). V was trimmed by 6 bases and J by 2 bases, leaving 14 bases between them. This CDR3 region has 14 residues. From germline, CDR1 is LNHDA and CDR2 SQIVND (reference sequence). CDR3 loop: CASRSQRSPYEQYF. As DNA, the CDR3 is TGTGCCAGTAGGAGCCAGCGGTCGCCCTACGAGCAGTACTTC.

The V gene is TRBV7-2, the J gene TRBJ2-2; unclear D gene. Germline CDR1 reads SGHTA; CDR2 reads FQGNSA. V was pared by 8 bases and J by 7 bases, with 14 bases between. This CDR3 spans 13 amino acids. For the CDR3, the DNA is TGTGCCAGCGGCAGATCCCCTTTCGGGGAGCTGTTTTTT. Protein product: CASGRSPFGELFF.